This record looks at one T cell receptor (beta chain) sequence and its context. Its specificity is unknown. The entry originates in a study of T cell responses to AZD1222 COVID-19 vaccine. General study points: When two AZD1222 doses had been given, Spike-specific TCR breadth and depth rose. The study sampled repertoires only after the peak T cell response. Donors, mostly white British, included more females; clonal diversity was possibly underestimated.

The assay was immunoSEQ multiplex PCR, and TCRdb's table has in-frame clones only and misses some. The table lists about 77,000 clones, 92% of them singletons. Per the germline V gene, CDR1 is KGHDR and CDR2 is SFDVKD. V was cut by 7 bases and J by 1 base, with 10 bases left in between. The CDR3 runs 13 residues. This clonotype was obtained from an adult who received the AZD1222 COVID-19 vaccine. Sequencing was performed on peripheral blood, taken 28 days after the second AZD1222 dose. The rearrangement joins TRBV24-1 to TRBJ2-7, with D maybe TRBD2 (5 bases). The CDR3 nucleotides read TGTGCCACCAGCGGGAAGCGATCCTACGAGCAGTACTTC. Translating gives CATSGKRSYEQYF.